These 4 T cell receptor beta chains came from one sample sequenced in a study of T cell responses to AZD1222 COVID-19 vaccine. Some clones are missing from TCRdb's copy, which holds only in-frame ones; the method was immunoSEQ multiplex PCR. The sample contains 95,000 to 150,000 clones, approximately 92% of which appear only once. Here the sequenced sample was peripheral blood, taken on day 0 of AZD1222 vaccination. The receptors were sampled from an adult in good health.

The chain joins TRBV6-5 to TRBJ1-2; a weak D match, TRBD1 (5 bases). The CDR3 consists of 12 residues. CDR1 and CDR2 (germline): MNHEY, SVGAGI. V was shortened by 7 bases and J by 2 bases, with 8 bases between the two germline ends. DNA of the CDR3: TGTGCCAGCACCCAGGGAAACTATGGCTACACCTTC. Protein sequence: CASTQGNYGYTF.

The chain joins TRBV9 to TRBJ1-2, with D unresolved. This CDR3 has 14 residues. V dropped 4 bases and J dropped 9 bases, with 19 bases sitting between them. Germline V gene sequence: CDR1 SGDLS, CDR2 YYNGEE. CDR3 sequence reads: CASSPSRAVHSYTF. CDR3 coding DNA: TGTGCCAGCAGCCCATCTAGGGCGGTTCATAGCTACACCTTC. Based on the CDR3 plus reference TRBV9 and TRBJ1-2, the full variable domain is DSGVTQTPKHLITATGQRVTLRCSPRSGDLSVYWYQQSLDQGLQFLIQYYNGEERAKGNILERFSAQQFPDLHSELNLSSLELGDSALYFCASSPSRAVHSYTFGSGTRLTVV.

The chain links TRBV5-1 to TRBJ1-1; tentative D call: TRBD1 (6 bases). Trimming pared 0 bases from V and 0 bases from J, leaving 12 bases between. CDR3 size: 16 residues. The V gene's germline CDR1 is SGHRS and CDR2 YFSETQ. The CDR3 loop reads CASSLAMGHLNTEAFF. CDR3 nucleotides: TGCGCCAGCAGCTTGGCTATGGGACACTTGAACACTGAAGCTTTCTTT.

This clone was detected once. The V and J genes are TRBV5-6 and TRBJ1-5; 9 nucleotides line up with TRBD1. This CDR3 spans 16 amino acids. Germline CDR1 is SGHDT and CDR2 is YYEEEE. After removal of 3 bases from V and 6 bases from J, the junction contained 10 bases not matched to a gene. Written as DNA, the CDR3 is TGTGCCAGCAGCTGGTTCACAGGGGGCGCGGCTCAGCCCCAGCATTTT. Amino acids: CASSWFTGGAAQPQHF. The variable domain in full, with the rest retrieved from reference TRBV5-6 and TRBJ1-5, is DAGVTQSPTHLIKTRGQQVTLRCSPKSGHDTVSWYQQALGQGPQFIFQYYEEEERQRGNFPDRFSGHQFPNYSSELNVNALLLGDSALYLCASSWFTGGAAQPQHFGDGTRLSIL.